One and the same sample provided the 9 T cell receptor beta chains below, sequenced in a study of vaccination and CD4 T cells after COVID-19. The assay that was used to sequence DNA from cultured CD4+ T cells was the Oncomine TCR Beta short-read assay. TCRdb independently ran MiXCR on the PCR reads; one entry per CDR3 protein. Counted here are tens of thousands of distinct CDR3 sequences, approximately 41% occurring once; the ten biggest clones make up 4.9%. Time point in this sample: late sampling 161 to 241 days after vaccination in a few convalescent patients. This sample's treatment: roughly nine-day PBMC culture with coronavirus spike peptide pools or control peptides (ViraFEST assay). Their recognized antigens are unknown. The sample in question was CD4+ T cells from blood, cultured in vitro, obtained about 7 months after SARS-CoV-2 vaccination. The receptors here all came from a human donor who had recovered from COVID-19.

V and J are TRBV20-1 and TRBJ2-3; 7 nucleotides agree with TRBD2. J lost 5 bases, V lost 2 bases, and 10 bases had no gene match. This CDR3 is built from 15 residues. Germline CDR1 DFQATT, CDR2 SNEGSKA (reference sequence). The CDR3 nucleotides are TGCAGTGCTAGAACCTTCAGGCCGGGAGGAGATACGCAGTATTTT. Protein product: CSARTFRPGGDTQYF.

There are a few counts of this clonotype. V gene TRBV6-1 combines with J gene TRBJ2-5; maybe TRBD1 (6 bases). The CDR3 covers 13 residues. V gave up 10 bases and J gave up 4 bases, with 16 bases separating them. Germline CDR1 reads MNHNS; CDR2 reads SASEGT. The CDR3 spells CATGQWVRETQYF. In DNA form, the CDR3 reads TGTGCCACCGGACAGTGGGTCCGAGAGACCCAGTACTTC.

The CDR3 sequence is CASSAKNRYGEQFF. CDR3 nucleotides: TGTGCCAGCAGTGCCAAGAATAGGTATGGTGAGCAGTTCTTC. The chain uses TRBV2 and TRBJ2-1; D unclear. This CDR3 has 14 amino acids. V was trimmed by 4 bases and J by 9 bases, leaving 16 bases between them. Germline CDR1 and CDR2: SNHLY and FYNNEI.

This clonotype was detected only once. This sequence joins TRBV6-1 and TRBJ2-2, with a possible D match to TRBD1 (6 bases). The CDR3 contains 15 residues. Germline V gives CDR1 MNHNS, CDR2 SASEGT. Trimming removed 7 bases from V and 5 bases from J, with 17 bases in between. The CDR3 sequence: CASTHGTGRTGELFF. DNA of the CDR3: TGTGCCAGCACCCACGGCACAGGGCGAACCGGGGAGCTGTTTTTT.

V gene TRBV6-1 combines with J gene TRBJ2-3; D gene unclear. CDR1 and CDR2 from the germline V gene are MNHNS and SASEGT. This CDR3 spans 14 amino acids. V dropped 3 bases and J dropped 4 bases, with 11 bases sitting between them. CDR3 in amino acids: CASSDRWSADTQYF. The DNA for the CDR3 is TGTGCCAGCAGTGACCGATGGAGCGCAGATACGCAGTATTTT.

This clonotype was found a few times. The chain links TRBV20-1 to TRBJ2-7; the match to TRBD2 covers 8 bases. The germline V gene encodes CDR1 DFQATT and CDR2 SNEGSKA (reference sequence). The CDR3 sequence is 13 residues long. Trimming took 1 base from V and 9 from J; bases not matched to a gene: 8. Here the CDR3 DNA reads TGCAGTGCTAGAGGGACTAGCAGGTTCACGCAGTACTTC. Residues: CSARGTSRFTQYF.

This clonotype came up once. CDR3 nucleotide sequence: TGTGCCAGCAGTTACTCGTCCAGGGGCCATCAGCCCCAGCATTTT. Translation: CASSYSSRGHQPQHF. The chain combines TRBV6-5 with TRBJ1-5; TRBD1 is a possible D gene (6 bases). The CDR3 consists of 15 residues. V was clipped by 0 bases and J by 5 bases, with 11 bases between them. Germline values: CDR1 MNHEY, CDR2 SVGAGI.

The CDR3 nucleotides are TGTGCCAGCAGTCTACAGGGTCCCGGTGGCTACACCTTC. Translating it yields CASSLQGPGGYTF. The gene calls are TRBV28 and TRBJ1-2; perhaps TRBD1 as D (6 bases). The V and J ends lost 5 bases and 7 bases respectively, with 14 bases between them. This CDR3 has 13 residues. Germline CDR1 and CDR2: MDHEN and SYDVKM.

The V and J genes are TRBV7-6 and TRBJ2-6; the D gene is possibly TRBD1 (6 bases). Germline V CDR1 and CDR2: SGHVS, FNYEAQ. This CDR3 has 16 amino acids. V was trimmed by 6 bases and J by 3 bases, leaving 15 bases between them. The CDR3 loop is CASRDSRLLGANVLTF. The CDR3, as DNA: TGTGCCAGCAGGGACAGTCGTCTACTTGGGGCCAACGTCCTGACTTTC.